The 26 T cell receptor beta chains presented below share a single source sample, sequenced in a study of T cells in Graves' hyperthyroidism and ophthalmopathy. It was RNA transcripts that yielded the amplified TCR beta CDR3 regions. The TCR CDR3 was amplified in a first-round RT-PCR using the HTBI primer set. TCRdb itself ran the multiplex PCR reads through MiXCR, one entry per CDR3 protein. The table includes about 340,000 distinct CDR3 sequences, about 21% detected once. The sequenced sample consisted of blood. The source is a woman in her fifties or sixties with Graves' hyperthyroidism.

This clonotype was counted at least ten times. The CDR3, as DNA: TGTGCCAGCAGCTTACAGGGACCGAACACTGAAGCTTTCTTT. It is translated as CASSLQGPNTEAFF. The rearrangement joins TRBV7-2 to TRBJ1-1; tentative D call: TRBD1 (5 bases). This CDR3 has 14 amino acids. V was clipped by 2 bases and J by 1 base, with 8 bases between them. CDR1 and CDR2 from the germline V gene are SGHTA and FQGNSA.

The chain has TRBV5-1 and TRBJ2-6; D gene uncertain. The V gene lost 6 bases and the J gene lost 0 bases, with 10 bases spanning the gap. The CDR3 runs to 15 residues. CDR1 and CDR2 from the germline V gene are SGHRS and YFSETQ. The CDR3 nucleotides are TGCGCCAGCACCAAGAGGACCTCTGGGGCCAACGTCCTGACTTTC. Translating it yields CASTKRTSGANVLTF.

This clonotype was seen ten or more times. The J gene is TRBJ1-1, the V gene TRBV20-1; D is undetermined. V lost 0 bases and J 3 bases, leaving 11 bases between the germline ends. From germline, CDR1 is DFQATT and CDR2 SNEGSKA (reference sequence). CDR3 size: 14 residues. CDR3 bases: TGCAGTGCTAGAGACCCTCGCGGGGACACTGAAGCTTTCTTT. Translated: CSARDPRGDTEAFF.

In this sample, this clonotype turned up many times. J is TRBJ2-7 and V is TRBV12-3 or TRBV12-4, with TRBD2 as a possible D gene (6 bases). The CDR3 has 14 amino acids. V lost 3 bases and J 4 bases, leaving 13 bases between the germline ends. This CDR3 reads CASSFGSAGYEQYF. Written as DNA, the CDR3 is TGTGCCAGCAGTTTCGGATCGGCGGGATACGAGCAGTACTTC.

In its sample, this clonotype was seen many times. The CDR3 reads CATRLEDYRSEAFF. The CDR3 DNA reads TGTGCCACCAGACTTGAAGACTACAGGTCTGAAGCTTTCTTT. The chain uses TRBV19 and TRBJ1-1; the D gene is possibly TRBD1 (5 bases). CDR1 is LNHDA and CDR2 is SQIVND in the germline V gene (reference sequence). This CDR3 has 14 amino acids. V was cut by 10 bases and J by 6 bases, with 21 bases left in between.

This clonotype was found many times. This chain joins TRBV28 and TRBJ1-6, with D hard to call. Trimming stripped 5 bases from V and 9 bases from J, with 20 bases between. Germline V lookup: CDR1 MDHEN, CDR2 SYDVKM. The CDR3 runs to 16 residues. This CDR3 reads CASSRARALKGSPLHF. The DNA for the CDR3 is TGTGCCAGCAGTCGCGCTAGGGCCCTCAAAGGTTCACCCCTCCACTTT.

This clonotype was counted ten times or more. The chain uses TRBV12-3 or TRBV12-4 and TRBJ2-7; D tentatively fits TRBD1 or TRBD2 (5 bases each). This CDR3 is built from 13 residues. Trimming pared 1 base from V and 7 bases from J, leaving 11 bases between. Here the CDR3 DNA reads TGTGCCAGCAGTTTAGGGGGCACGGGAGAGCAGTACTTC. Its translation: CASSLGGTGEQYF.

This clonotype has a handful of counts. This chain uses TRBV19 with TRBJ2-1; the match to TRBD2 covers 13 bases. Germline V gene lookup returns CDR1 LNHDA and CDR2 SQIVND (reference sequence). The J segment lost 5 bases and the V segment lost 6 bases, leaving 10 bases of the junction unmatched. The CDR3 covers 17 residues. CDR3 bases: TGTGCCAGTAGCCTGGGACTAGCGGGACCAGAGGACAATGAGCAGTTCTTC. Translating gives CASSLGLAGPEDNEQFF.

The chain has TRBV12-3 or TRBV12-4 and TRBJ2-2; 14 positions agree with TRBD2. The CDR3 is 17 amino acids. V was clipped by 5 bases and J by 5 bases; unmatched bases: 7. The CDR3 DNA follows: TGTGCCAGCAGTCCGGGGGGACTAGCGGGAGAGACCGGGGAGCTGTTTTTT. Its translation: CASSPGGLAGETGELFF.

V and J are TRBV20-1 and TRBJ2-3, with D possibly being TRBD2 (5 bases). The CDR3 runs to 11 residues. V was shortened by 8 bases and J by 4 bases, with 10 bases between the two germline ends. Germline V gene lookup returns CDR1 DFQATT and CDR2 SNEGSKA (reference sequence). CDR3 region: CSKRRSDTQYF. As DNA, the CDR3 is TGCAGTAAAAGGAGGTCAGATACGCAGTATTTT.

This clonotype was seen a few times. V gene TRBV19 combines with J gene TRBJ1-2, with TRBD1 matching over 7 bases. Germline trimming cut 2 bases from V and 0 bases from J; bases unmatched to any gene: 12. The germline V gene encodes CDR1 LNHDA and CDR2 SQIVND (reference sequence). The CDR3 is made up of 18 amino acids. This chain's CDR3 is CASSISRPGGKANYGYTF. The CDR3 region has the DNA TGTGCCAGTAGTATATCCCGCCCAGGGGGGAAGGCTAACTATGGCTACACCTTC.

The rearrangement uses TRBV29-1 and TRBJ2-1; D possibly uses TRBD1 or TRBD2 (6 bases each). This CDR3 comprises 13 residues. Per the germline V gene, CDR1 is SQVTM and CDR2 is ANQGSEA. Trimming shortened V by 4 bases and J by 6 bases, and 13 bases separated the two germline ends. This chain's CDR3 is CSVGGARVNEQFF. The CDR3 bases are TGCAGCGTTGGGGGGGCCCGGGTCAATGAGCAGTTCTTC.

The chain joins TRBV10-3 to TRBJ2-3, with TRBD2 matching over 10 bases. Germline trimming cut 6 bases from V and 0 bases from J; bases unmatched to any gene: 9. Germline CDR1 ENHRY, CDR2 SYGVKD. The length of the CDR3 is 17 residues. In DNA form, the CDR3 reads TGTGCCATCAGCCAGCGGGGGGGCCCCTCTAGCACAGATACGCAGTATTTT. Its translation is CAISQRGGPSSTDTQYF.

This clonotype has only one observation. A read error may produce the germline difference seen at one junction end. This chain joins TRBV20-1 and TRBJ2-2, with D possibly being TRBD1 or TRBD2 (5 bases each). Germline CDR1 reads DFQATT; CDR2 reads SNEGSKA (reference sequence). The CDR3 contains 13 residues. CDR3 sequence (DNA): TGCAGTGCTAACCGGGACGGCACCGGGGAGCCGTTTTTT. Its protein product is CSANRDGTGEPFF.

The CDR3 loop reads CASSAGDTRTIYGYTF. CDR3 nucleotides: TGTGCCAGCAGTGCTGGGGACACCCGAACGATCTATGGCTACACCTTC. The chain has TRBV27 and TRBJ1-2, with D perhaps TRBD1 (6 bases). V gave up 5 bases and J gave up 4 bases, with 20 bases separating them. This CDR3 region has 16 residues. Germline lookup yields CDR1 MNHEY and CDR2 SMNVEV (reference sequence).

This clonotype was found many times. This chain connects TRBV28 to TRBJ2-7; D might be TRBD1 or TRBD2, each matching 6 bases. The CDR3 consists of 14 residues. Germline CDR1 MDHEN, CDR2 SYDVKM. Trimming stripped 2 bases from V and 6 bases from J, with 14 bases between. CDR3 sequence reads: CASSLEIWGAEQYF. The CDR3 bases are TGTGCCAGCAGTTTAGAGATTTGGGGGGCCGAGCAGTACTTC.

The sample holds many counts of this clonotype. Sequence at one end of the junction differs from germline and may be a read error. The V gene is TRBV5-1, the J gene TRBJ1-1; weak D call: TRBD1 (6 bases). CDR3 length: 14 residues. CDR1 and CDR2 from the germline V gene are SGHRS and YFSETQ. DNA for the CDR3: TGTGCCAGCAGTTTAAGGGGGGGGGGCACTGAAGCTTTCTTT. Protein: CASSLRGGGTEAFF.

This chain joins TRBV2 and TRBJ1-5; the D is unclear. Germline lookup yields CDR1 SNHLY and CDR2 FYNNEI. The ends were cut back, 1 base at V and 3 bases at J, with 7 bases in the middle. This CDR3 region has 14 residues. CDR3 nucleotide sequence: TGTGCCAGCAGTGAAGGGGTGCCCAATCAGCCCCAGCATTTT. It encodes CASSEGVPNQPQHF.

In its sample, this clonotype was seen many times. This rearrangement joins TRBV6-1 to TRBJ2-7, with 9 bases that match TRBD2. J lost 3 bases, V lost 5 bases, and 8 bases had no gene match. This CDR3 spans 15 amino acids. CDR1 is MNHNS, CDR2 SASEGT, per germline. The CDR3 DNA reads TGTGCCAGCAGTAACAGGGAAGCGGGGGGCTACGAGCAGTACTTC. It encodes CASSNREAGGYEQYF.

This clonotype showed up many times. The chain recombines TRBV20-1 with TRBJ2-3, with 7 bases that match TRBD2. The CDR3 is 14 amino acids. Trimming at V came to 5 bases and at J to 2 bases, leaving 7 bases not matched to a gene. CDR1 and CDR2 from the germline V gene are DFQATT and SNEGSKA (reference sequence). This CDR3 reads CSAGGAGNTDTQYF. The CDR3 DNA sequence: TGCAGTGCTGGAGGAGCGGGGAACACAGATACGCAGTATTTT.

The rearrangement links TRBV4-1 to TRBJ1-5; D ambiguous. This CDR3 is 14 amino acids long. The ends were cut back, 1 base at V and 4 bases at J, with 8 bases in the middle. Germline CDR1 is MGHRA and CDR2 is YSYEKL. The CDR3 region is CASSQVFGNQPQHF. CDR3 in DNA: TGCGCCAGCAGCCAAGTGTTTGGAAATCAGCCCCAGCATTTT.

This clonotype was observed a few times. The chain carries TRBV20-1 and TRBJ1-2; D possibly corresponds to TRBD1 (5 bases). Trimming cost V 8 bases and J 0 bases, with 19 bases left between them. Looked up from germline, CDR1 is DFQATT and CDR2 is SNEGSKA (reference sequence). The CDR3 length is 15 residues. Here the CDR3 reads CSPLKDTGPNYGYTF. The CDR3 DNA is TGCAGTCCGCTTAAGGATACAGGCCCTAACTATGGCTACACCTTC.

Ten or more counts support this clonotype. The CDR3 nucleotides are TGCAGTGCCCGACCTCGGGGCCGGGAGACCCAGTACTTC. Its protein is CSARPRGRETQYF. The J gene is TRBJ2-5, the V gene TRBV20-1, with D perhaps TRBD1 or TRBD2 (5 bases each). The germline V gene encodes CDR1 DFQATT and CDR2 SNEGSKA (reference sequence). The CDR3 extends over 13 amino acids. The V end was cut by 6 bases, the J end by 5 bases, with 16 bases between.

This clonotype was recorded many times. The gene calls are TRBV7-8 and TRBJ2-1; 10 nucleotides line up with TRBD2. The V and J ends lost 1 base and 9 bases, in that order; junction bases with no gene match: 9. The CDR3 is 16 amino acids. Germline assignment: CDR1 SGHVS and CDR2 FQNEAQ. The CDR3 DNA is TGTGCCAGCAGCTTAGTCCGGGCTAGCGGGGGAGGTGAGCAGTTCTTC. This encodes CASSLVRASGGGEQFF.

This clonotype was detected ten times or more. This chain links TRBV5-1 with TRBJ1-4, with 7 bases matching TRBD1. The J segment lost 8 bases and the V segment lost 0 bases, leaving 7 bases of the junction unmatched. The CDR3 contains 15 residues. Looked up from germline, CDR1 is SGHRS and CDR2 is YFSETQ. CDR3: CASSLEAGGGEKLFF. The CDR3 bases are TGCGCCAGCAGCTTGGAGGCAGGGGGTGGCGAAAAACTGTTTTTT.

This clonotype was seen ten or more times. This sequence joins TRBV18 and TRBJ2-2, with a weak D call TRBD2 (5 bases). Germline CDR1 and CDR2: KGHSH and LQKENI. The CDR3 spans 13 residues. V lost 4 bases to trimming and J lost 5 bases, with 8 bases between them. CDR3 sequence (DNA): TGTGCCAGCTCACTCCGCGGGACCGGGGAGCTGTTTTTT. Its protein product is CASSLRGTGELFF. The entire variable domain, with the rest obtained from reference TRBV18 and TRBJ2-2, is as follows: NAGVMQNPRHLVRRRGQEARLRCSPMKGHSHVYWYRQLPEEGLKFMVYLQKENIIDESGMPKERFSAEFPKEGPSILRIQQVVRGDSAAYFCASSLRGTGELFFGEGSRLTVL.